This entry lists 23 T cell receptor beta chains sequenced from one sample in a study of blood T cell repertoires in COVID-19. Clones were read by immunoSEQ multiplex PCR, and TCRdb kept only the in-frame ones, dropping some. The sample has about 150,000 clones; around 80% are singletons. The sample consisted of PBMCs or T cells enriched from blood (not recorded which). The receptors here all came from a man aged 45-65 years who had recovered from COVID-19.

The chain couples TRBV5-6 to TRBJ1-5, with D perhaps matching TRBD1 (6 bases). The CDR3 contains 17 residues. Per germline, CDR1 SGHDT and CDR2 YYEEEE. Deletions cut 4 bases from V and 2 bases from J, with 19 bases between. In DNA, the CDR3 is TGTGCCAGCAGCATTAGACCGGGGGCGGGGGGCAATCAGCCCCAGCATTTT. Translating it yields CASSIRPGAGGNQPQHF.

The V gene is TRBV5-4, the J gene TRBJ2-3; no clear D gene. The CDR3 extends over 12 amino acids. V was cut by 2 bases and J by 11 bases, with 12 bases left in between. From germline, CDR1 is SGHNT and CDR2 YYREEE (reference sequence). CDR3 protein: CASSFGGLEQYF. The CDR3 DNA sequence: TGTGCCAGCAGCTTCGGTGGTTTAGAGCAGTATTTT.

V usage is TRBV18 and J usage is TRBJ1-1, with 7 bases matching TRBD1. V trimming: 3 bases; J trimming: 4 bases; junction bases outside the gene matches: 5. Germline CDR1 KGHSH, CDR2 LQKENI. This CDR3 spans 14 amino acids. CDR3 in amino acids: CASSPRGLGTEAFF. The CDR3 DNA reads TGTGCCAGCTCACCGAGGGGGCTCGGCACTGAAGCTTTCTTT.

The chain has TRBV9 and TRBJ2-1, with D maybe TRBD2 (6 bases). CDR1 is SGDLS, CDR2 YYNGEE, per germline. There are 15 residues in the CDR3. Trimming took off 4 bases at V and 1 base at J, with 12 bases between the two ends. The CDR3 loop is CASSPVSGSYNEQFF. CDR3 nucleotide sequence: TGTGCCAGCAGCCCCGTTAGCGGATCCTACAATGAGCAGTTCTTC. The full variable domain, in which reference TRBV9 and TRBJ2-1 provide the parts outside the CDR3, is DSGVTQTPKHLITATGQRVTLRCSPRSGDLSVYWYQQSLDQGLQFLIQYYNGEERAKGNILERFSAQQFPDLHSELNLSSLELGDSALYFCASSPVSGSYNEQFFGPGTRLTVL.

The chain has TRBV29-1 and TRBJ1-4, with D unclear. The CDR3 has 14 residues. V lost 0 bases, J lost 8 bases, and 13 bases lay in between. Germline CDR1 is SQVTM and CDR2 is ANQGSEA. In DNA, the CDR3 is TGCAGCGTTGAAGATCGCGGGCGCGGGGAAAAACTGTTTTTT. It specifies CSVEDRGRGEKLFF.

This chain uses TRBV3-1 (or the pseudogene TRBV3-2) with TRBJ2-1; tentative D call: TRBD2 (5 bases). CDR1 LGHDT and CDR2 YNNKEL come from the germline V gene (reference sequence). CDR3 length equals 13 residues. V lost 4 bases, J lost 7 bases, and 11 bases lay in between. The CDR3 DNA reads TGTGCCAGCAGCCTCGGACTTATTAATGAGCAGTTCTTC. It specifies CASSLGLINEQFF.

The CDR3 region has the DNA TGTGCCAGCAGCTTATCGGAGGCGAACTATGGCTACACCTTC. Amino acids: CASSLSEANYGYTF. The chain links TRBV7-9 to TRBJ1-2; unclear D gene. Between the trimmed V and J ends, which lost 2 bases and 2 bases, there was a span of 9 bases. The CDR3 contains 14 residues. Germline CDR1 is SEHNR and CDR2 is FQNEAQ (reference sequence).

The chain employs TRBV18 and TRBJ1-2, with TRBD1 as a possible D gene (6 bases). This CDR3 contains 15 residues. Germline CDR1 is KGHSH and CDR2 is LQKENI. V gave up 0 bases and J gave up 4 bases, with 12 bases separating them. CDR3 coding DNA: TGTGCCAGCTCACCACCGGCGGGGGCGATCTATGGCTACACCTTC. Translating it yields CASSPPAGAIYGYTF.

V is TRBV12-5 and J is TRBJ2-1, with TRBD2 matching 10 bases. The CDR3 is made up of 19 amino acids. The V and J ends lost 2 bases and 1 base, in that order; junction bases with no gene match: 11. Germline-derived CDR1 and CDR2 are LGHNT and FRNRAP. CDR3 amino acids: CASGLTSGVPGGSYNEQFF. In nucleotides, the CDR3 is TGTGCTAGTGGTTTGACTAGCGGGGTCCCAGGAGGGTCCTACAATGAGCAGTTCTTC. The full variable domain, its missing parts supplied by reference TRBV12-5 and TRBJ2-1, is DARVTQTPRHKVTEMGQEVTMRCQPILGHNTVFWYRQTMMQGLELLAYFRNRAPLDDSGMPKDRFSAEMPDATLATLKIQPSEPRDSAVYFCASGLTSGVPGGSYNEQFFGPGTRLTVL.

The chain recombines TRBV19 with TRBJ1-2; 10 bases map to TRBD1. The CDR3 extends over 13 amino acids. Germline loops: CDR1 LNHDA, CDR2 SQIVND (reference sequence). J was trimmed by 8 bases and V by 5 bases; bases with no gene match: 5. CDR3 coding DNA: TGTGCCAGTAGTCCGCGGGACAGGGGCGGCTACACCTTC. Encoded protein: CASSPRDRGGYTF.

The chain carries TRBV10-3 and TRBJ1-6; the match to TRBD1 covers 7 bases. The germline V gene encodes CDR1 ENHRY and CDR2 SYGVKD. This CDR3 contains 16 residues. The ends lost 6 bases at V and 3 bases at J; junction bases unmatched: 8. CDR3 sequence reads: CAIRPSTGIYNSPLHF. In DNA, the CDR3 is TGTGCCATCAGACCCTCGACAGGGATCTATAATTCACCCCTCCACTTT.

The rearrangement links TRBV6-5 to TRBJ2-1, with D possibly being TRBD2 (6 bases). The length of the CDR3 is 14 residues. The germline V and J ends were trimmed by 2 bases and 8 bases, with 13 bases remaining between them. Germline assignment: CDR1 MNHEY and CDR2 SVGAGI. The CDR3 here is CASSYIRGGDEQFF. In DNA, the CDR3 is TGTGCCAGCAGTTACATCCGGGGAGGCGATGAGCAGTTCTTC.

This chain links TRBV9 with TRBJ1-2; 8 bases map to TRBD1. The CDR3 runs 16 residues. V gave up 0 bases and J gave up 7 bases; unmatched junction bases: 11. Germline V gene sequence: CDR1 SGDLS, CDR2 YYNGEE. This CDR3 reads CASSVAGQGAHSGYTF. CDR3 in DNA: TGTGCCAGCAGCGTAGCTGGCCAGGGGGCGCATAGTGGCTACACCTTC.

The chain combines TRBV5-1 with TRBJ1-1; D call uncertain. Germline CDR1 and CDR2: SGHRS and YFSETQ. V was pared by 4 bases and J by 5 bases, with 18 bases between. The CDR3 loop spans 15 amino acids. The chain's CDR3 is CASSPGSGSRTEAFF. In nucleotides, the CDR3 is TGCGCCAGCAGCCCCGGTTCAGGCAGTAGGACTGAAGCTTTCTTT.

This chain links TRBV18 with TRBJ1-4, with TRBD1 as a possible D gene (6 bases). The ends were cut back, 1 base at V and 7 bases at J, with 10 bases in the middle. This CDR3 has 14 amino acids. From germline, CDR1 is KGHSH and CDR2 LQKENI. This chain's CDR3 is CASSPRQGSEKLFF. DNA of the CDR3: TGTGCCAGCTCACCACGGCAGGGGAGTGAAAAACTGTTTTTT.

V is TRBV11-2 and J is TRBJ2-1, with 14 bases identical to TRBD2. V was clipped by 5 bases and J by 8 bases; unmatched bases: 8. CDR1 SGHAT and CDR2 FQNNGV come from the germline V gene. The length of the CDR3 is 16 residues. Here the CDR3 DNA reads TGTGCCAGCAGCCACCGGGGACTAGCGGGGGTGGATGAGCAGTTCTTC. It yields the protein CASSHRGLAGVDEQFF.

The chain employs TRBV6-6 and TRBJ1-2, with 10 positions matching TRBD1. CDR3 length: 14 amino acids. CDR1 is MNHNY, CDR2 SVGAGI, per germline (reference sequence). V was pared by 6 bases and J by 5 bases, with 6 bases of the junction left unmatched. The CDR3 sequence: CASRYGTGEYGYTF. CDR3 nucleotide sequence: TGTGCCAGCAGATACGGGACAGGGGAGTATGGCTACACCTTC.

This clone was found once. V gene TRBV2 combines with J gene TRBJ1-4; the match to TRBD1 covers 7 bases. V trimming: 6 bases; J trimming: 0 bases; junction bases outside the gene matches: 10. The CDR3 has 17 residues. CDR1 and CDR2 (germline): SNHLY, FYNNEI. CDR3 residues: CASSRQGSPSTNEKLFF. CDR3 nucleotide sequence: TGTGCCAGCAGCCGACAGGGCTCCCCGTCAACTAATGAAAAACTGTTTTTT.

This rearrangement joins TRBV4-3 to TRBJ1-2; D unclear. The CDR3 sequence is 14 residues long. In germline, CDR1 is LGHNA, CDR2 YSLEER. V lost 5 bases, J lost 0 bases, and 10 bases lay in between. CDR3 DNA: TGCGCCAGCAGCGGGAGTTTAACTAACTATGGCTACACCTTC. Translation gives CASSGSLTNYGYTF.

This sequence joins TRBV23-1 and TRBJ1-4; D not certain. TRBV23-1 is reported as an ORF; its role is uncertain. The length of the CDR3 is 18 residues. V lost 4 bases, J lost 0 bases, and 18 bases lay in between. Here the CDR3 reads CASSLQKTSDTTNEKLFF. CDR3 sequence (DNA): TGCGCCAGCAGTCTACAAAAGACTAGCGACACAACTAATGAAAAACTGTTTTTT.

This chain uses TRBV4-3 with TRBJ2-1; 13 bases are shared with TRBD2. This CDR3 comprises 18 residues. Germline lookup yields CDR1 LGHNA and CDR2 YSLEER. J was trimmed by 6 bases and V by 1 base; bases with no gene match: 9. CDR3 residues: CASSQVAARTSGGNEQFF. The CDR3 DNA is TGCGCCAGCAGCCAAGTAGCCGCCAGGACTAGCGGGGGCAATGAGCAGTTCTTC.

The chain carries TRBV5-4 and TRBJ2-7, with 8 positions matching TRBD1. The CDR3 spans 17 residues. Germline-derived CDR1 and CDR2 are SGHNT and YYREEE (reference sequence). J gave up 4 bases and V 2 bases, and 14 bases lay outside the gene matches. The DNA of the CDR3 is TGTGCCAGCAGCTTCGGTGGCAGGGGGCAGACCAGTTACGAGCAGTACTTC. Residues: CASSFGGRGQTSYEQYF.

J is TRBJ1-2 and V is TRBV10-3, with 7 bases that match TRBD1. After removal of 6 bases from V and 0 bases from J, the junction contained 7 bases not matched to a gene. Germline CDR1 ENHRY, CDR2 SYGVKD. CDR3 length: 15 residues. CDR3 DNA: TGTGCCATCAGCCGGACAGGAGACACTAACTATGGCTACACCTTC. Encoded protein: CAISRTGDTNYGYTF.